The source of this T cell receptor (beta chain) is a study of CD8 T cells in ankylosing spondylitis. Notes on the study in general: Reportedly, matched ankylosing spondylitis synovial fluid was significantly enriched for disease-linked clones.

One entry per CDR3 protein, called by TCRdb with MiXCR from the 5' RACE reads. The table records some 63,000 distinct CDR3 sequences, approximately 6% of them present only once. CDR1 and CDR2 (germline): SGHAT, FQNNGV. The length of the CDR3 is 14 residues. Trimming took off 5 bases at V and 4 bases at J, with 11 bases between the two ends. Of note for this clonotype: Its matching antigen is unknown.

The TCR sequence derives from a male donor with ankylosing spondylitis. V usage is TRBV11-2 and J usage is TRBJ2-2, with a weak D call TRBD1 (6 bases). Sample: synovial fluid, either unsorted or a sorted T cell fraction (not recorded which). The CDR3 region has the DNA TGTGCCAGCAGCGTACAGGGTTTCACCGGGGAGCTGTTTTTT. Amino acids: CASSVQGFTGELFF.